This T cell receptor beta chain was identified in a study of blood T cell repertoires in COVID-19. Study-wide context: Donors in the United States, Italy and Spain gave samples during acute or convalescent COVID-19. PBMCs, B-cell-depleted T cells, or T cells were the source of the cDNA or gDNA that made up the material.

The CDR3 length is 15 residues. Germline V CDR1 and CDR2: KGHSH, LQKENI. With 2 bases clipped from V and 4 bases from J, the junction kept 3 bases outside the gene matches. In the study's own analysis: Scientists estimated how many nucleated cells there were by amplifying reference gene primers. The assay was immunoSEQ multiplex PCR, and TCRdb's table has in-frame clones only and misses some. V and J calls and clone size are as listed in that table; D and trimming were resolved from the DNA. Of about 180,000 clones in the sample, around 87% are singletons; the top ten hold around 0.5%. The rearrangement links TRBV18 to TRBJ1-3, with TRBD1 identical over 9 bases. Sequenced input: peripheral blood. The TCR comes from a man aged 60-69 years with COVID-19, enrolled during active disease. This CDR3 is CASSPSQGAGNTIYF. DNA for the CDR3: TGTGCCAGCTCACCATCACAGGGGGCCGGAAACACCATATATTTT.